The 20 T cell receptor beta chains in this list originate from one sample, sequenced in a study of CD8+ T cells in alopecia areata. After isolation, RNA underwent reverse transcription to generate cDNA as the sequencing template. Repertoires were generated with immunoSEQ multiplex PCR, while TCRdb's copy carries only in-frame clones and drops some. The sample carries 95,000 to 150,000 clones, around 50% recorded once. The material sequenced was NKG2D-low CD8+ T cells sorted from blood. The receptors shown here come from a human donor with alopecia areata.

The chain couples TRBV29-1 to TRBJ1-4; 8 nucleotides align to TRBD1. Trimming at V came to 3 bases and at J to 8 bases, leaving 5 bases not matched to a gene. Germline CDR1 SQVTM, CDR2 ANQGSEA. CDR3 length: 13 residues. The CDR3 DNA reads as TGCAGCGTTGACGGACAGGGTAGCGAAAAACTGTTTTTT. Protein sequence: CSVDGQGSEKLFF.

This rearrangement joins TRBV5-4 to TRBJ2-4; perhaps TRBD1 as D (6 bases). Trimming cost V 3 bases and J 0 bases, with 10 bases left between them. The CDR3 runs 15 residues. Germline lookup yields CDR1 SGHNT and CDR2 YYREEE (reference sequence). The CDR3 region is CASSSQGLAKNIQYF. The CDR3 DNA sequence: TGTGCCAGCAGCTCACAGGGCCTAGCCAAAAACATTCAGTACTTC.

The rearrangement links TRBV7-3 to TRBJ2-1, with 8 bases matching TRBD2. Germline CDR1 reads SGHTA; CDR2 reads FQGTGA. Trimming removed 0 bases from V and 4 bases from J; junction bases left unmatched: 5. The CDR3 length is 16 residues. The CDR3 spells CASSLTSLADYNEQFF. As DNA, the CDR3 is TGTGCCAGCAGCTTAACCTCACTAGCGGATTACAATGAGCAGTTCTTC.

This clone turned up a few times. This chain links TRBV14 with TRBJ2-7; 8 nucleotides agree with TRBD2. J was trimmed by 6 bases and V by 7 bases; bases with no gene match: 5. Germline values: CDR1 SGHDN, CDR2 FVKESK. The CDR3 contains 12 residues. CDR3 protein: CASNSGSSEQYF. The CDR3 region has the DNA TGTGCCAGCAACAGCGGGAGCAGCGAGCAGTACTTC.

V and J are TRBV7-9 and TRBJ2-7; D perhaps matches TRBD2 (5 bases). Trimming removed 1 base at V and 7 bases at J, with 5 bases between. The germline V gene encodes CDR1 SEHNR and CDR2 FQNEAQ (reference sequence). The length of the CDR3 is 11 residues. In DNA form, the CDR3 reads TGTGCCAGCAGCTTAGGGGAGGAGCAGTACTTC. It specifies CASSLGEEQYF.

This chain links TRBV29-1 with TRBJ2-3; 14 nucleotides agree with TRBD2. Trimming took 5 bases from V and 6 from J; bases not matched to a gene: 10. The length of the CDR3 is 16 residues. CDR1 SQVTM and CDR2 ANQGSEA come from the germline V gene. The CDR3 reads CSVRDKGLAGADTQYF. Here the CDR3 DNA reads TGCAGCGTTCGGGACAAGGGACTAGCGGGAGCCGATACGCAGTATTTT.

This chain links TRBV29-1 with TRBJ2-7; tentatively, D is TRBD2 (6 bases). Per germline, CDR1 SQVTM and CDR2 ANQGSEA. The CDR3 length is 14 residues. The V gene lost 7 bases and the J gene lost 5 bases, with 21 bases spanning the gap. This CDR3 reads CSACPTGSPHEQYF. DNA of the CDR3: TGCAGCGCCTGTCCCACCGGGAGCCCCCACGAGCAGTACTTC.

The rearrangement uses TRBV29-1 and TRBJ2-2, with a possible D match to TRBD2 (5 bases). Deletions cut 6 bases from V and 8 bases from J, with 16 bases between. Germline V gene data show CDR1 as SQVTM and CDR2 as ANQGSEA. The CDR3 loop spans 13 amino acids. The CDR3 sequence is CSVEPGKAGELFF. The CDR3 DNA reads TGCAGCGTCGAGCCGGGAAAGGCTGGGGAGCTGTTTTTT.

This sequence joins TRBV29-1 and TRBJ2-7; D is uncertain. V dropped 4 bases and J dropped 3 bases, with 13 bases sitting between them. Germline V gene data show CDR1 as SQVTM and CDR2 as ANQGSEA. CDR3 length equals 13 residues. The CDR3 nucleotides read TGCAGCGTTGCTTCCACCAGCCACTACGAGCAGTACTTC. It is translated as CSVASTSHYEQYF.

In this sample, this clone turned up once. The V gene is TRBV11-2, the J gene TRBJ2-2; D is unclear. Trimming shortened V by 1 base and J by 0 bases, and 12 bases separated the two germline ends. CDR1 and CDR2 from the germline V gene are SGHAT and FQNNGV. The CDR3 consists of 17 residues. CDR3 protein: CASSLGADNTNTGELFF. CDR3 nucleotide sequence: TGTGCCAGCAGCTTAGGGGCAGATAATACGAACACCGGGGAGCTGTTTTTT.

This clone was seen more than once but under ten times. The chain recombines TRBV5-6 with TRBJ2-7, with D maybe TRBD2 (5 bases). Germline V gives CDR1 SGHDT, CDR2 YYEEEE. Trimming took 2 bases from V and 2 from J, leaving 11 bases between them. The CDR3 sequence is 14 residues long. CDR3 DNA sequence: TGTGCCAGCAGCTTCGCGGGCAACCCCTACGAGCAGTACTTC. It is translated as CASSFAGNPYEQYF.

The chain employs TRBV30 and TRBJ2-7, with 9 positions matching TRBD1. This CDR3 is built from 12 residues. With V trimmed by 6 bases and J by 2 bases, 2 bases remained unmatched. In germline, CDR1 is GTSNPN, CDR2 SVGIG (reference sequence). Here the CDR3 DNA reads TGTGCCTGTGGGGACAGGGCCTACGAGCAGTACTTC. Amino acids: CACGDRAYEQYF.

This sequence joins TRBV27 and TRBJ1-1, with 11 bases aligning to TRBD1. Trimming removed 5 bases from V and 4 bases from J; junction bases left unmatched: 3. Germline V lookup: CDR1 MNHEY, CDR2 SMNVEV (reference sequence). The CDR3 runs to 14 residues. CDR3 DNA sequence: TGTGCCAGCAGTCCGGGACAGGGGGGCACTGAAGCTTTCTTT. Its translation is CASSPGQGGTEAFF.

In this sample, this clone turned up a few times. The chain joins TRBV11-2 to TRBJ2-1; the match to TRBD1 covers 11 bases. Germline V gene sequence: CDR1 SGHAT, CDR2 FQNNGV. The CDR3 length is 14 residues. J gave up 6 bases and V 5 bases, and 3 bases lay outside the gene matches. The CDR3 sequence is CASSVGQGANEQFF. The DNA for the CDR3 is TGTGCCAGCAGCGTCGGACAGGGGGCCAATGAGCAGTTCTTC.

The rearrangement joins TRBV27 to TRBJ2-3; D possibly corresponds to TRBD2 (6 bases). The germline V and J ends were trimmed by 7 bases and 2 bases, with 16 bases remaining between them. Germline values: CDR1 MNHEY, CDR2 SMNVEV (reference sequence). This CDR3 contains 15 residues. CDR3 nucleotide sequence: TGTGCCAGCACCTCATGGGAGGAGTACACAGATACGCAGTATTTT. This gives the protein CASTSWEEYTDTQYF.

This clone has just one count. CDR3 region: CASASTTGELFF. The CDR3 DNA reads as TGTGCCAGCGCCTCCACCACCGGGGAGCTGTTTTTT. V usage is TRBV27 and J usage is TRBJ2-2; the D is unclear. This CDR3 contains 12 residues. Germline CDR1 is MNHEY and CDR2 is SMNVEV (reference sequence). Trimming pared 8 bases from V and 4 bases from J, leaving 8 bases between.

Details on this clone: The identical CDR3 is also encoded by other nucleotide sequences in the sample. The CDR3 here is CAWSPGDYEQYF. In DNA form, the CDR3 reads TGTGCCTGGAGTCCCGGGGACTACGAGCAGTACTTC. This chain joins TRBV30 and TRBJ2-7, with a possible D match to TRBD2 (5 bases). From germline, CDR1 is GTSNPN and CDR2 SVGIG (reference sequence). The germline V and J ends were trimmed by 2 bases and 3 bases, with 8 bases remaining between them. The CDR3 spans 12 residues. Full variable domain (outside the CDR3, taken from reference TRBV30 and TRBJ2-7): SQTIHQWPATLVQPVGSPLSLECTVEGTSNPNLYWYRQAAGRGLQLLFYSVGIGQISSEVPQNLSASRPQDRQFILSSKKLLLSDSGFYLCAWSPGDYEQYFGPGTRLTVT.

The chain is built from TRBV2 and TRBJ2-7; 8 positions match TRBD1. Losses at the gene ends were 6 bases for V and 3 bases for J; bases not matched to a gene: 10. CDR1 is SNHLY, CDR2 FYNNEI, per germline. The CDR3 extends over 15 amino acids. The DNA for the CDR3 is TGTGCCAGCAGGGCGACCGGGACAGGCCTCTACGAGCAGTACTTC. Amino acid sequence: CASRATGTGLYEQYF.

This clone was counted a few times. The chain couples TRBV14 to TRBJ2-7, with D tentatively TRBD2 (6 bases). V gave up 3 bases and J gave up 0 bases, with 6 bases separating them. CDR3 length equals 13 residues. Germline lookup yields CDR1 SGHDN and CDR2 FVKESK. CDR3 coding DNA: TGTGCCAGCAGCCAGGGACTCTCCTACGAGCAGTACTTC. Protein product: CASSQGLSYEQYF.

This clone has just one count. The genes are TRBV30 and TRBJ2-3; 7 nucleotides agree with TRBD2. Germline CDR1 is GTSNPN and CDR2 is SVGIG (reference sequence). The CDR3 covers 11 residues. Germline trimming cut 5 bases from V and 6 bases from J; bases unmatched to any gene: 2. CDR3 amino acids: CAWEAGDTQYF. Written as DNA, the CDR3 is TGTGCCTGGGAAGCGGGGGATACGCAGTATTTT.